This note documents a single TCR beta chain sequence. Its antigen remains unidentified. These data come from a study of a mutant IDH1 vaccine in newly diagnosed glioma. Study-level information: Patients in the study were vaccinated eight times, receiving shots in weeks 1, 3, 5, 7, 11, 15, 19 and 23. Once 4-6 weeks had passed after radiotherapy alone, vaccination started, or it started with temozolomide cycles. Receipt of radiotherapy, temozolomide, or both preceded the study, and most received both. Overall study results and limits: Immune responses induced by the vaccine were seen in roughly 93% of patients, spanning multiple MHC alleles.

The CDR3 runs to 14 residues. Trimming removed 7 bases from V and 1 base from J, with 13 bases in between. Germline-derived CDR1 and CDR2 are SEHNR and FQNEAQ (reference sequence). Time point noted: week 23, last vaccination. In every dose of vaccine, 300 ug of mutant IDH1 20-mer peptide was given alongside topical imiquimod. TCRdb's table, derived via immunoSEQ multiplex PCR, lists solely in-frame clones and lacks some. Of 50,000 to 85,000 clones listed, approximately 87% were seen once; the top ten hold about 14%. The chain links TRBV7-9 to TRBJ1-1; D might be TRBD1 (5 bases). This receptor was identified in a man aged 18 to 35 with glioma. The sequencing used PBMCs, collected from a glioma patient whose treatment included an IDH1 peptide vaccine. In nucleotides, the CDR3 is TGTGCCAGCACCCCGATTGGGGCGAACACTGAAGCTTTCTTT. Its translation: CASTPIGANTEAFF.